This passage covers 7 T cell receptor beta chains from one sample sequenced in a study of early T cells in non-severe SARS-CoV-2 infection. MiXCR, run by TCRdb on the 5' RACE reads, gives a single entry per CDR3 protein. The table has around 57,000 distinct CDR3 sequences, approximately 6.1% seen once. Sequencing used whole blood, obtained at baseline. These receptors all stem from an adult who was a healthcare worker with PCR-confirmed SARS-CoV-2 infection or an uninfected control (not recorded which).

At least ten counts were recorded for this clonotype. The V gene is TRBV11-2, the J gene TRBJ2-7; TRBD1 matches at 10 bases. V shed 1 base, J shed 3 bases, and the junction held 6 bases outside the gene matches. The CDR3 is 16 residues long. The germline V gene encodes CDR1 SGHAT and CDR2 FQNNGV. CDR3 sequence (DNA): TGTGCCAGCAGCTTAGTGGGACAGGGGAACCTCTACGAGCAGTACTTC. This encodes CASSLVGQGNLYEQYF.

In its sample, this clonotype was seen many times. V and J are TRBV11-2 and TRBJ2-7; TRBD2 matches at 15 bases. CDR3 length equals 19 residues. Unmatched junction bases numbered 12, after V lost 4 bases and J lost 2 bases. CDR1 and CDR2 (germline): SGHAT, FQNNGV. The CDR3 loop is CASSSTRGTSGRSPYEQYF. The DNA for the CDR3 is TGTGCCAGCAGCTCCACCAGAGGGACTAGCGGGAGGTCACCCTACGAGCAGTACTTC.

This clonotype appeared a few times. The chain employs TRBV6-5 and TRBJ1-5, with D possibly TRBD1 on 5 matching bases. Germline assignment: CDR1 MNHEY and CDR2 SVGAGI. Trimming stripped 2 bases from V and 0 bases from J, with 8 bases between. The length of the CDR3 is 15 residues. The CDR3 protein is CASSYRQSSNQPQHF. The DNA of the CDR3 is TGTGCCAGCAGTTACCGACAGAGTAGCAATCAGCCCCAGCATTTT.

This clonotype was detected many times. The chain carries TRBV5-1 and TRBJ2-7, with a tentative D call TRBD2 (5 bases). In germline, CDR1 is SGHRS, CDR2 YFSETQ. The CDR3 runs to 15 residues. V shed 4 bases and J shed 2 bases, with 16 bases lying between them. Here the CDR3 DNA reads TGCGCCAGCAGCCCCGGTAGCGTGAGTACCTACGAGCAGTACTTC. As protein: CASSPGSVSTYEQYF.

At least ten counts were recorded for this clonotype. The CDR3 region is CASGGREGQETQYF. The CDR3 DNA is TGTGCCAGCGGGGGCAGGGAGGGCCAAGAGACCCAGTACTTC. This chain connects TRBV27 to TRBJ2-5, with a weak D call TRBD2 (7 bases). CDR3 length: 14 amino acids. Trimming cost V 8 bases and J 1 base, with 14 bases left between them. Germline loops: CDR1 MNHEY, CDR2 SMNVEV (reference sequence).

This clonotype was counted at least ten times. This chain uses TRBV4-2 with TRBJ2-7, with 7 bases identical to TRBD2. The V gene end was trimmed by 0 bases and the J gene end by 1 base; junction bases not matched to a gene: 6. Per the germline V gene, CDR1 is LGHNA and CDR2 is YNFKEQ. This CDR3 spans 16 amino acids. The CDR3 is CASSQDTTGGSYEQYF. CDR3 in DNA: TGTGCCAGCAGCCAAGATACGACGGGAGGATCCTACGAGCAGTACTTC.

This clonotype was observed many times. This chain links TRBV7-9 with TRBJ1-4, with D possibly being TRBD1 (5 bases). V lost 7 bases to trimming and J lost 4 bases, with 10 bases between them. Germline CDR1 is SEHNR and CDR2 is FQNEAQ (reference sequence). This CDR3 spans 13 amino acids. The CDR3 reads CASTGQGNEKLFF. The CDR3 DNA reads TGTGCCAGCACCGGCCAGGGTAATGAAAAACTGTTTTTT.